Below are 25 T cell receptor beta chains sequenced from a single sample in a study of neoadjuvant nivolumab and ipilimumab in lung cancer. This table comes from immunoSEQ multiplex PCR, and its TCRdb copy is limited to in-frame clones, with some not included. The repertoire consists of roughly 30,000 clones, with 90% occurring once and the leading ten covering 4.5% to 5%. The sample consisted of peripheral blood, taken after neoadjuvant nivolumab, alone or with ipilimumab, at or shortly before surgery. The receptors originated from an adult with non-small cell lung cancer.

This clone was counted once. The chain combines TRBV5-1 with TRBJ1-1, with D possibly matching TRBD1 (5 bases). The CDR3 length is 14 residues. V was shortened by 2 bases and J by 0 bases, with 8 bases between the two germline ends. CDR1 is SGHRS, CDR2 YFSETQ, per germline. The CDR3 spells CASSFRVMNTEAFF. In nucleotides, the CDR3 is TGCGCCAGCAGCTTCAGGGTTATGAACACTGAAGCTTTCTTT.

This clone was seen a handful of times. The rearrangement uses TRBV9 and TRBJ1-2; TRBD1 agrees at 9 bases. Germline CDR1 SGDLS, CDR2 YYNGEE. With 3 bases clipped from V and 4 bases from J, the junction kept 4 bases outside the gene matches. The CDR3 contains 14 residues. The CDR3 protein is CASSAGTGPYGYTF. The CDR3 coding sequence is TGTGCCAGCAGCGCCGGGACAGGGCCCTATGGCTACACCTTC.

This chain links TRBV15 with TRBJ2-3, with 8 bases aligning to TRBD1. V lost 0 bases to trimming and J lost 0 bases; unmatched junction nucleotides: 2. The CDR3 spans 16 residues. The germline CDR1 and CDR2 sequences are LNHNV and YYDKDF (reference sequence). CDR3 protein: CATSRDQGASTDTQYF. Here the CDR3 DNA reads TGTGCCACCAGCAGAGACCAGGGGGCTAGCACAGATACGCAGTATTTT.

The V gene is TRBV14, the J gene TRBJ2-1; no reliable D call. V lost 2 bases to trimming and J lost 7 bases, with 9 bases between them. The CDR3 spans 13 residues. Germline-derived CDR1 and CDR2 are SGHDN and FVKESK. The CDR3 sequence is CASSQIGENEQFF. Here the CDR3 DNA reads TGTGCCAGCAGCCAAATCGGCGAGAATGAGCAGTTCTTC.

The chain joins TRBV6-5 to TRBJ1-2; 7 bases fit TRBD1. There are 13 residues in the CDR3. Germline loops: CDR1 MNHEY, CDR2 SVGAGI. V shed 5 bases, J shed 8 bases, and the junction held 8 bases outside the gene matches. CDR3 in amino acids: CASSQPGTEGYTF. As DNA, the CDR3 is TGTGCCAGCAGTCAACCCGGGACAGAAGGCTACACCTTC.

The V call is TRBV7-9, the J call TRBJ2-3; D unresolved. The CDR3 spans 12 residues. The V gene's germline CDR1 is SEHNR and CDR2 FQNEAQ (reference sequence). V was clipped by 7 bases and J by 2 bases, with 7 bases between them. The CDR3: CASKASTDTQYF. In DNA form, the CDR3 reads TGTGCCAGCAAAGCCTCCACAGATACGCAGTATTTT.

The chain is built from TRBV12-2 and TRBJ1-6; TRBD1 reflects the table's D call only, with no check against the DNA. TRBV12-2 is labeled a pseudogene. CDR3 length: 15 amino acids. CDR3 sequence: CASRLAPRVHSPLHF. Here the CDR3 DNA reads TGTGCAAGTCGCTTAGCCCCCAGGGTACATTCACCCCTCCACTTT.

This chain links TRBV7-9 with TRBJ1-1, with D tentatively TRBD1 (5 bases). Looked up from germline, CDR1 is SEHNR and CDR2 is FQNEAQ (reference sequence). The CDR3 has 13 residues. Trimming shortened V by 1 base and J by 4 bases, and 7 bases separated the two germline ends. The CDR3 sequence: CASSLGGGTEAFF. In nucleotides, the CDR3 is TGTGCCAGCAGCTTAGGGGGGGGCACTGAAGCTTTCTTT.

This rearrangement joins TRBV5-1 to TRBJ2-1; TRBD2 aligns across 9 bases. The CDR3 extends over 13 amino acids. Germline CDR1 reads SGHRS; CDR2 reads YFSETQ. V lost 2 bases and J lost 9; bases outside the gene matches: 3. The CDR3 sequence: CASSLAGGTEQFF. CDR3 coding DNA: TGCGCCAGCAGCTTAGCGGGGGGCACTGAGCAGTTCTTC.

This clone was found a few times. V gene TRBV6-1 combines with J gene TRBJ2-2; 7 bases are shared with TRBD1. This CDR3 contains 16 residues. Germline V lookup: CDR1 MNHNS, CDR2 SASEGT. J was trimmed by 1 base and V by 4 bases; bases with no gene match: 6. The CDR3 coding sequence is TGTGCCAGCAGTGGGCCGACAGGGAGGAACACCGGGGAGCTGTTTTTT. It encodes CASSGPTGRNTGELFF.

This sequence joins TRBV27 and TRBJ2-1, with 11 nucleotides matching TRBD2. This CDR3 has 20 amino acids. Trimming removed 5 bases from V and 2 bases from J; junction bases left unmatched: 17. CDR1 is MNHEY and CDR2 is SMNVEV in the germline V gene (reference sequence). In DNA, the CDR3 is TGTGCCAGCAGTAAAAATCCATATAGCGGGGGGGCTTCAACCTACAATGAGCAGTTCTTC. Its protein is CASSKNPYSGGASTYNEQFF.

V is TRBV11-2 and J is TRBJ2-1, with TRBD1 identical over 7 bases. V lost 3 bases and J lost 8; bases outside the gene matches: 7. Per germline, CDR1 SGHAT and CDR2 FQNNGV. The CDR3 is 14 residues long. CDR3 sequence reads: CASSLTGFGYEQFF. CDR3 bases: TGTGCCAGCAGCTTGACAGGGTTTGGCTATGAGCAGTTCTTC.

The chain carries TRBV2 and TRBJ2-5, with 10 bases aligning to TRBD2. The germline V gene has CDR1 SNHLY and CDR2 FYNNEI. Trimming at V came to 1 base and at J to 5 bases, leaving 10 bases not matched to a gene. The length of the CDR3 is 17 residues. CDR3 protein: CASSEGRLGLAAETQYF. CDR3 bases: TGTGCCAGCAGTGAAGGTCGGCTAGGACTAGCGGCCGAGACCCAGTACTTC.

The chain recombines TRBV28 with TRBJ1-4; D gene uncertain. This CDR3 has 12 residues. V was trimmed by 5 bases and J by 4 bases, leaving 5 bases between them. Per the germline V gene, CDR1 is MDHEN and CDR2 is SYDVKM. The CDR3 sequence: CASSPYNEKLFF. DNA of the CDR3: TGTGCCAGCAGTCCTTATAATGAAAAACTGTTTTTT. Based on the CDR3 plus reference TRBV28 and TRBJ1-4, the full variable domain is DVKVTQSSRYLVKRTGEKVFLECVQDMDHENMFWYRQDPGLGLRLIYFSYDVKMKEKGDIPEGYSVSREKKERFSLILESASTNQTSMYLCASSPYNEKLFFGSGTQLSVL.

V and J are TRBV19 and TRBJ2-1; no reliable D call. The CDR3 extends over 17 amino acids. Germline V CDR1 and CDR2: LNHDA, SQIVND (reference sequence). Trimming pared 0 bases from V and 4 bases from J, leaving 16 bases between. The CDR3 sequence is CASSIEERRYGYNEQFF. CDR3 bases: TGTGCCAGTAGTATAGAGGAGAGAAGGTATGGGTACAATGAGCAGTTCTTC.

The J gene is TRBJ1-2, the V gene TRBV6-5, with D possibly matching TRBD1 (6 bases). Germline assignment: CDR1 MNHEY and CDR2 SVGAGI. The CDR3 has 12 amino acids. V lost 9 bases, J lost 0 bases, and 8 bases lay in between. The CDR3 sequence: CASRQANYGYTF. CDR3 coding DNA: TGTGCCAGTCGACAGGCTAACTATGGCTACACCTTC.

The chain combines TRBV7-6 with TRBJ2-7; 10 nucleotides align to TRBD1. Per the germline V gene, CDR1 is SGHVS and CDR2 is FNYEAQ. The CDR3 length is 15 residues. The V and J ends lost 0 bases and 6 bases, in that order; junction bases with no gene match: 5. DNA of the CDR3: TGTGCCAGCAGCTTAGCTGACAGGGGGCTTGGCGAGCAGTACTTC. It specifies CASSLADRGLGEQYF.

This clone was observed a single time. This rearrangement joins TRBV27 to TRBJ1-2; a possible D gene is TRBD1 (6 bases). Germline-derived CDR1 and CDR2 are MNHEY and SMNVEV (reference sequence). This CDR3 has 13 amino acids. The CDR3 nucleotides are TGTGCTGCCCGGGGGCTTCCTAACTATGGCTACACCTTC. It translates to CAARGLPNYGYTF.

The CDR3 spells CASTTLGSSYNEQFF. CDR3 bases: TGTGCCAGCACCACGCTGGGAAGCTCCTACAATGAGCAGTTCTTC. This chain connects TRBV5-5 to TRBJ2-1; D ambiguous. Germline V lookup: CDR1 SGHKS, CDR2 YYEKEE (reference sequence). This CDR3 has 15 residues. Trimming took 6 bases from V and 0 from J, leaving 13 bases between them.

The chain carries TRBV9 and TRBJ1-2, with D possibly TRBD1 on 6 matching bases. Germline CDR1 and CDR2: SGDLS and YYNGEE. The CDR3 spans 13 residues. Trimming left V 3 bases short and J 7 bases short, with 13 bases between. The CDR3 protein is CASSGDDRPGYTF. The CDR3 DNA reads TGTGCCAGCAGCGGGGATGACAGGCCTGGCTACACCTTC.

The chain has TRBV2 and TRBJ2-5; 8 bases agree with TRBD2. Germline CDR1 is SNHLY and CDR2 is FYNNEI. CDR3 length: 15 amino acids. The ends lost 7 bases at V and 5 bases at J; junction bases unmatched: 12. The chain's CDR3 is CASIVDGGALETQYF. DNA of the CDR3: TGTGCCAGCATAGTGGACGGGGGGGCCCTCGAGACCCAGTACTTC. Full variable domain (missing parts from reference TRBV2 and TRBJ2-5): EPEVTQTPSHQVTQMGQEVILRCVPISNHLYFYWYRQILGQKVEFLVSFYNNEISEKSEIFDDQFSVERPDGSNFTLKIRSTKLEDSAMYFCASIVDGGALETQYFGPGTRLLVL.

This chain links TRBV7-9 with TRBJ1-2; no reliable D call. CDR1 is SEHNR, CDR2 FQNEAQ, per germline (reference sequence). The CDR3 spans 14 residues. V was cut by 5 bases and J by 5 bases, with 15 bases left in between. The CDR3 is CASSTRAITYGYTF. CDR3 DNA: TGTGCCAGCAGCACCCGGGCTATAACGTATGGCTACACCTTC.

The gene calls are TRBV5-1 and TRBJ1-1; D perhaps matches TRBD1 (5 bases). V lost 0 bases, J lost 1 base, and 7 bases lay in between. This CDR3 is 14 amino acids long. Germline CDR1 and CDR2: SGHRS and YFSETQ. This chain's CDR3 is CASSLGQRNTEAFF. CDR3 nucleotides: TGCGCCAGCAGCTTGGGACAGAGGAACACTGAAGCTTTCTTT.

The CDR3 reads CASSKIQGDGSPLHF. The DNA for the CDR3 is TGTGCCAGTAGTAAGATACAGGGAGACGGTTCACCCCTCCACTTT. This chain links TRBV19 with TRBJ1-6; tentative D call: TRBD1 (6 bases). The CDR3 totals 15 residues. The germline V gene has CDR1 LNHDA and CDR2 SQIVND (reference sequence). V was clipped by 4 bases and J by 9 bases, with 16 bases between them.

This clone was counted a single time. The rearrangement joins TRBV5-1 to TRBJ1-4; no clear D gene. The length of the CDR3 is 16 residues. The V end was cut by 0 bases, the J end by 0 bases, with 9 bases between. CDR1 SGHRS and CDR2 YFSETQ come from the germline V gene. The CDR3 region has the DNA TGCGCCAGCAGCTTGGCAGGTTCAGCAACTAATGAAAAACTGTTTTTT. It codes for CASSLAGSATNEKLFF.